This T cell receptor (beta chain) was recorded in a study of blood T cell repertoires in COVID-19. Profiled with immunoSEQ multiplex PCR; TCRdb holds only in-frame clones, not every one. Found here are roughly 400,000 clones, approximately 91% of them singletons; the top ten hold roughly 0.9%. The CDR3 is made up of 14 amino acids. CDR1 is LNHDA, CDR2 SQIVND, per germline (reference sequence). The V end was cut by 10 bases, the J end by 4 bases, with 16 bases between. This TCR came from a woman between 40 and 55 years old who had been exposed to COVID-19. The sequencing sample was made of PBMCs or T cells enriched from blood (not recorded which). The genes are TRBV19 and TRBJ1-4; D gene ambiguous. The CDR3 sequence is CATSFRGGNEKLFF. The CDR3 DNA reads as TGTGCCACATCCTTTCGGGGAGGTAATGAAAAACTGTTTTTT.